The 5 T cell receptor beta chains below come from one sample, sequenced in a study of blood T cell repertoires in COVID-19. Clones were read by immunoSEQ multiplex PCR, and TCRdb kept only the in-frame ones, dropping some. The table has about 180,000 clones, approximately 83% seen once. Sequencing was carried out using peripheral blood. Receptors were obtained from a man aged 60 to 75 with acute or convalescent COVID-19.

The V gene is TRBV3-1 (or the pseudogene TRBV3-2), the J gene TRBJ2-1, with 14 bases identical to TRBD2. V was clipped by 5 bases and J by 7 bases; unmatched bases: 7. The CDR3 is 16 residues long. Germline V gives CDR1 LGHDT, CDR2 YNNKEL (reference sequence). The CDR3 region has the DNA TGTGCCAGCAGCATACCGGGACTAGCGGGAGCAAATGAGCAGTTCTTC. Translated: CASSIPGLAGANEQFF.

This clone was picked up a small number of times. The CDR3 coding sequence is TGCGCCAGCAGCGCGGGGCAGGGGGTAGCTAACTATGGCTACACCTTC. This encodes CASSAGQGVANYGYTF. The chain has TRBV5-1 and TRBJ1-2; TRBD1 aligns across 7 bases. Trimming took 4 bases from V and 0 from J; bases not matched to a gene: 9. CDR1 SGHRS and CDR2 YFSETQ come from the germline V gene. The CDR3 is 16 amino acids. Together with reference TRBV5-1 and TRBJ1-2, the CDR3 gives the full variable domain: KAGVTQTPRYLIKTRGQQVTLSCSPISGHRSVSWYQQTPGQGLQFLFEYFSETQRNKGNFPGRFSGRQFSNSRSEMNVSTLELGDSALYLCASSAGQGVANYGYTFGSGTRLTVV.

A word on this clone: A junction end diverges from the germline sequence, so it may reflect a read error. The CDR3 reads CASSLRLRGQGGTGELFF. CDR3 nucleotides: TGTGCTAGCAGCTTACGACTCAGAGGACAGGGGGGCACCGGGGAGCTGTTTTTT. The V and J genes are TRBV7-7 and TRBJ2-2; 10 bases are a match to TRBD1. Per the germline V gene, CDR1 is SSHAT and CDR2 is FNYEAQ (reference sequence). CDR3 size: 18 residues.

The genes are TRBV5-6 and TRBJ2-1; D uncertain. The CDR3 loop spans 15 amino acids. V lost 0 bases and J lost 1, with 8 bases in between. Germline loops: CDR1 SGHDT, CDR2 YYEEEE. CDR3 in amino acids: CASSLGRISYNEQFF. The CDR3 DNA is TGTGCCAGCAGCTTGGGGCGGATATCCTACAATGAGCAGTTCTTC.

The chain is built from TRBV7-9 and TRBJ2-2, with 9 positions matching TRBD1. The CDR3 loop spans 15 amino acids. J gave up 5 bases and V 2 bases, and 3 bases lay outside the gene matches. Germline V gives CDR1 SEHNR, CDR2 FQNEAQ (reference sequence). CDR3 DNA sequence: TGTGCCAGCAGCTTAAACAGGGGGCGAACCGGGGAGCTGTTTTTT. This translates into CASSLNRGRTGELFF.